This T cell receptor beta chain is from a study of T cell clones after liver transplantation (dated by TCRdb to the late 2010s). With regard to the full study: The samples were obtained from ITN030ST, a randomized trial that attempted immunosuppression withdrawal within 2 years after liver transplantation. Blood samples were collected pre-transplant, pre-randomization before withdrawal, and post-randomization after either full withdrawal or failed withdrawal. To count as tolerant, a recipient had to stay completely off immunosuppression for at least one year without liver enzymes climbing beyond twice the upper limit of normal. Donor-reactive T cell clones were identified by TCRbeta sequencing after a pre-transplant mixed lymphocyte reaction and then tracked in post-transplant blood. The subjects received no induction therapy and were kept on standard immunosuppression until randomization at 12-24 months post-transplant. As an antigen-independent comparator for the donor-reactive sequences, third party-reactive TCRbeta sequences from pre-transplant MLRs were identified as well. Of the eight recipients, three were HCV-positive, while the remaining recipients had been transplanted for non-autoimmune, non-viral indications. Of the 8 liver transplant recipients making up the studied cohort, 3 were classified as tolerant and 5 as non-tolerant.

High-throughput TCRbeta CDR3 sequencing of frozen genomic DNA was performed by immunoSEQ, with PCR amplification, mapping, bias correction and internal controls included. The paper's processing steps were these. Productive rearrangements were retained, and unique TCRbeta sequences were defined by the CDR3 nucleotide sequence together with the V and J gene. For classification of a sequence as donor-reactive, at least 5-fold expansion in CFSE-low cells relative to unstimulated pre-transplant cells and a frequency of at least 0.01% were required. Minimum frequency thresholds were set for each subject on the basis of the unstimulated sample with the lowest template count, so that a detection power of at least 90% was ensured. Repertoire turnover was measured by Jensen-Shannon divergence between the top 1000 TCRbeta sequences post- and pre-transplant. Changes in detection of donor-reactive sequences were tested with two-sided Fisher's exact tests. Held by TCRdb, this immuneACCESS table contains in-frame sequences only and omits some clones. Under half of the omission traces to an unresolved V gene where checked; the cause of the rest is unknown. From that table come the V and J calls and clone size; the DNA was used to work out D and trimming. The sample includes 40,000 to 55,000 clones, with approximately 71% observed a single time. 8.5% to 10% of the sample is taken by the ten largest.

As concerns this clone: The clone's antigen remains unknown. One base away there is no much larger clone; base qualities are not given.

Findings and caveats that apply to the study as a whole: Since no allograft tissue specimens were available, donor-reactive T cells may have migrated into the graft instead of being deleted. A significant post-transplant decrease in circulating donor-reactive CD4 TCRbeta sequences was observed in most of the 8 subjects, irrespective of tolerance or HCV status. Donor-reactive sequences declined more than third party-reactive ones, suggesting partial antigen-specific deletion unrelated to withdrawal success. Low numbers of available donor cells limited the measurable donor-reactive repertoire in a couple of subjects. Because of small, heterogeneous patient numbers and non-standardized post-transplant time points, the conclusions were only preliminary. When repertoire turnover was accounted for, significantly reduced detection of donor-reactive sequences was found in 7 of 8 subjects for CD4 and in 8 of 8 subjects for CD8.

Thawed unstimulated PBMCs were stained for CD3, CD4 and CD8 and FACS-sorted into CD3+CD4+ and CD3+CD8+ populations. All 8 studied subjects were randomized to withdrawal of immunosuppression. The Qiagen DNeasy Blood and Tissue Kit was used to isolate genomic DNA. CDR3 length: 16 amino acids, cysteine to phenylalanine. Only CDR3 DNA is held: 48 bases, read in frame from base 1. V was cut back by 1 base and J by 0 bases, leaving a gap of 10 bases between them. Via the germline V gene, CDR1 is SGHVS and CDR2 FQNEAQ. The clonotype originates from a human patient who received a liver transplant. Some T cells may have been brought in with the graft after a transplant. Recombination joined TRBV7-8 with TRBJ1-3, with TRBD1 perhaps the D gene, on 6 matching bases. The specimen was CD4+ T cells from blood, collected approximately 54 months after liver transplant. For the CDR3, the sequence is CASSLEQGFSGNTIYF. The nucleotides are TGTGCCAGCAGCTTAGAGCAGGGGTTCTCTGGAAACACCATATATTTT. Reference TRBV7-8 and TRBJ1-3 proteins supply the regions before and after the CDR3; the full variable domain is: GAGVSQSPRYKVAKRGQDVALRCDPISGHVSLFWYQQALGQGPEFLTYFQNEAQLDKSGLPSDRFFAERPEGSVSTLKIQRTQQEDSAVYLCASSLEQGFSGNTIYFGEGSWLTVV.